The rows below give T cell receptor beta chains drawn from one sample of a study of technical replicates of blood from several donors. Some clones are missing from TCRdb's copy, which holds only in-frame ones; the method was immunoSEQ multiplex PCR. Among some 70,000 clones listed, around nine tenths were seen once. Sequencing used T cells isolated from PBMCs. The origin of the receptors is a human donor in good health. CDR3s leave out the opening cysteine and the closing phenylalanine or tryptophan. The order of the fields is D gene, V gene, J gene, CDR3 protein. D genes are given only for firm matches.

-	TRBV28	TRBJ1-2	ASSWVPGSDYGYT
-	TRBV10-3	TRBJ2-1	ASKAEYNEQF
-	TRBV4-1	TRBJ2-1	ASSRSTQEEQF
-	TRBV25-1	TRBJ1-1	ASSEWGRGRTEAF
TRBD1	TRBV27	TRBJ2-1	ASSQDRDNEQF
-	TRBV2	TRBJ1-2	ASRETVGDYGYT
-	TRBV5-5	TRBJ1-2	ASSLEANSYGYT
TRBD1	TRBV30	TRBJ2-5	AWKTGGAETQY
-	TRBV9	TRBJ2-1	ASSVGQLPGLHYNEQF
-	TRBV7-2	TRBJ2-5	ASSHRTTQETQY
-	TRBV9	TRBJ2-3	ASRGRSADTQY
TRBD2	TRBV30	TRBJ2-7	AWSTQAGVSYEQY
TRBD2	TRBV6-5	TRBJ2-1	ASSYSVAGYNEQF
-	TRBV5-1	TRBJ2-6	ASSPGPGFRSGANVLT
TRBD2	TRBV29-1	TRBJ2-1	SVDSAGAVNEQF
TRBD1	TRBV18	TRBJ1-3	ASSSGQGENTIY
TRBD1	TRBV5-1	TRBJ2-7	ASSLEGQLSYEQY
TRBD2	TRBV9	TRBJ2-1	ASSVEGGRGEQF
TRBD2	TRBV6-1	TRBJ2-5	ASTPGGDYGETQY
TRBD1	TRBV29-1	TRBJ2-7	SVSGTGGGEQY
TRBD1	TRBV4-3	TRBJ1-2	ASSQDRVYGYT
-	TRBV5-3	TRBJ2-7	ARSPDCTYEQY